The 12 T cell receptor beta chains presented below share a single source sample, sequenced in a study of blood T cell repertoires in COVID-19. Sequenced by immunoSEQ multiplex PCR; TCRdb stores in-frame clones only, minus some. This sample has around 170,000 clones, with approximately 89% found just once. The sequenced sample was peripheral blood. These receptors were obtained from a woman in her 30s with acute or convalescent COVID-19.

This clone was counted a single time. The CDR3 DNA follows: TGTGCCAGCAGCTTAAGGGGGGGGCCCCAGCATTTT. Its protein is CASSLRGGPQHF. The J gene is TRBJ1-5, the V gene TRBV7-8, with D perhaps TRBD1 (6 bases). Germline CDR1 and CDR2: SGHVS and FQNEAQ. Trimming shortened V by 2 bases and J by 9 bases, and 8 bases separated the two germline ends. This CDR3 is 12 amino acids long. The variable domain in full, with the rest retrieved from reference TRBV7-8 and TRBJ1-5, is GAGVSQSPRYKVAKRGQDVALRCDPISGHVSLFWYQQALGQGPEFLTYFQNEAQLDKSGLPSDRFFAERPEGSVSTLKIQRTQQEDSAVYLCASSLRGGPQHFGDGTRLSIL.

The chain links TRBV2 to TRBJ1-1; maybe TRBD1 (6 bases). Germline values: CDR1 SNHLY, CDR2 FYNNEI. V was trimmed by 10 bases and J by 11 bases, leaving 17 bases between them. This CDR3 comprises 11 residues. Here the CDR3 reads CATGQHYVAFF. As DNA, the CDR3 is TGTGCCACCGGACAGCACTACGTGGCTTTCTTT.

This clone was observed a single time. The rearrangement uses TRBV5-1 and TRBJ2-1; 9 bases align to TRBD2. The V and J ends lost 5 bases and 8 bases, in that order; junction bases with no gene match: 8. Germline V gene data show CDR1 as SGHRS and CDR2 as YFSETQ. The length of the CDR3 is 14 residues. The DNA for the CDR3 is TGCGCCAGCAGTTTAGCGGGAGCGGGTGATGAGCAGTTCTTC. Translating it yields CASSLAGAGDEQFF.

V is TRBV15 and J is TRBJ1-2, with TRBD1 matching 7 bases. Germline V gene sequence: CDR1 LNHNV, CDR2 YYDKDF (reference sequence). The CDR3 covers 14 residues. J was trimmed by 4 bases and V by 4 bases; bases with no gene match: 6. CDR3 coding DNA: TGTGCCACCAGCATCGTCAGGGGGACCTATGGCTACACCTTC. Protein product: CATSIVRGTYGYTF.

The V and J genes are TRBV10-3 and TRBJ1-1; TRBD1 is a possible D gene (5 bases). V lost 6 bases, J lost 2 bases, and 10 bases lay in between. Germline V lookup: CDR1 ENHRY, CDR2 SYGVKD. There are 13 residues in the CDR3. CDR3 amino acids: CAIRLDTNTEAFF. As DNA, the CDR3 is TGTGCCATCAGGCTGGACACAAACACTGAAGCTTTCTTT.

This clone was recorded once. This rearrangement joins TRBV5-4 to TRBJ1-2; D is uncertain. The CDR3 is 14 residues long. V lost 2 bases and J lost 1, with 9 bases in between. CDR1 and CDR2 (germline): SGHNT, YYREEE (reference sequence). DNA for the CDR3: TGTGCCAGCAGCTTCTCGGGTTTTAACTATGGCTACACCTTC. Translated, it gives CASSFSGFNYGYTF.

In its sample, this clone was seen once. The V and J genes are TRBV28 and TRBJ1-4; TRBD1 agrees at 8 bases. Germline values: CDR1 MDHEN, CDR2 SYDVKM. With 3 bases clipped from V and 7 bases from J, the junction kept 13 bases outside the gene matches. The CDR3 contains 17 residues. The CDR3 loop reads CASSFNRGITGSEKLFF. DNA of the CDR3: TGTGCCAGCAGTTTTAACAGGGGGATAACGGGCAGTGAAAAACTGTTTTTT.

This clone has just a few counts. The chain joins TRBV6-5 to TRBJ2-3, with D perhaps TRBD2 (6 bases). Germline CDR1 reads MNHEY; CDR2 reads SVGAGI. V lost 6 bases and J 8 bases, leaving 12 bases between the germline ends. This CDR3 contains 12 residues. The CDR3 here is CASSLPGGTQYF. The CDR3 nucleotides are TGTGCCAGCAGCCTGCCCGGGGGTACGCAGTATTTT.

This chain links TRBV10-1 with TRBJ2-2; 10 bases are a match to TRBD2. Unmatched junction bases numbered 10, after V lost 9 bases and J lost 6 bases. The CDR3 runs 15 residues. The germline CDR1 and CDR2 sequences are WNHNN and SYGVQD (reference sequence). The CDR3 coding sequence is TGCGCCAGGGAACTTCTAGCGGGAGCTCCCGGGGAGCTGTTTTTT. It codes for CARELLAGAPGELFF.

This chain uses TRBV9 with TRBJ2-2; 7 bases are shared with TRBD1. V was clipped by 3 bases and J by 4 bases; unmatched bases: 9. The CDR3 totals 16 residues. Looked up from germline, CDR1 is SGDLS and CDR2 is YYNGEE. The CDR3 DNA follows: TGTGCCAGCAGCGATCGACAGGGAAGGTTCACCGGGGAGCTGTTTTTT. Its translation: CASSDRQGRFTGELFF.

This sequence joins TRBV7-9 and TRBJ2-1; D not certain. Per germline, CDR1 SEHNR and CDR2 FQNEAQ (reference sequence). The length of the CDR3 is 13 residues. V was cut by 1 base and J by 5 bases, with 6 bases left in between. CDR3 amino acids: CASSLGPDNEQFF. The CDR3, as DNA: TGTGCCAGCAGCTTAGGCCCGGACAATGAGCAGTTCTTC.

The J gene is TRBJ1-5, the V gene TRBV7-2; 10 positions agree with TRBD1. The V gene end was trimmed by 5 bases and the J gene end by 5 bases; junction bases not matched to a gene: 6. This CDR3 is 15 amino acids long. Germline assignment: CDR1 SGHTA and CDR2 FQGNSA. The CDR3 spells CASSLRQGADQPQHF. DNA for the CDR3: TGTGCCAGCAGCCTCCGACAGGGGGCTGATCAGCCCCAGCATTTT.